The present T cell receptor (beta chain) was sequenced within a study of control samples from healthy donors and cancer patients. This clone has just one count. Germline trimming cut 2 bases from V and 6 bases from J; bases unmatched to any gene: 9. This CDR3 is built from 16 residues. Germline CDR1 reads SGHTA; CDR2 reads FQGTGA. TCRdb's copy holds only in-frame clones and misses some; the assay was immunoSEQ multiplex PCR. The sample has approximately 37,000 clones; 92% are singletons. The TCR originated in a woman between 45 and 65 years old in good health. Sequenced sample: blood. This chain uses TRBV7-3 with TRBJ2-3; 9 nucleotides align to TRBD2. DNA for the CDR3: TGTGCCAGCAGCTTAGGATCGGCGGGGGGGCAGGATACGCAGTATTTT. Its protein product is CASSLGSAGGQDTQYF.